This paragraph reports one T cell receptor beta chain. The data are from a study of shared clonotypes between healthy human individuals. Assay used: immunoSEQ multiplex PCR; TCRdb lists only in-frame clones, some missing. The top ten hold about 16% of the sample, which has roughly 320,000 clones, about nine tenths seen once. Germline loops: CDR1 MNHEY, CDR2 SMNVEV (reference sequence). V dropped 0 bases and J dropped 3 bases, with 12 bases sitting between them. The CDR3 loop spans 15 amino acids. This TCR derives from a man aged 18 to 30 in good health. Sequenced material: memory CD8+ T cells sorted from blood. The sample's subset: CD45RO+ cells pooled with CCR7-negative TemRA cells. This chain links TRBV27 with TRBJ2-7; possible D gene TRBD2, 6 bases. The chain's CDR3 is CASSLSGGFVYEQYF. CDR3 sequence (DNA): TGTGCCAGCAGTTTATCGGGGGGTTTTGTCTACGAGCAGTACTTC.